One T cell receptor beta chain is described in this entry. Its antigen remains unidentified. This sample is part of a study of persistence of HIV-infected CD4 T cells. Cells were stimulated nonspecifically with anti-CD3/anti-CD28 magnetic beads. Sorting of responding CD4+ T cells relied on upregulated CD40 ligand together with CD69. For roughly 19 hours, CD8-depleted PBMCs received anti-CD28/CD49d costimulation, a CD40-blocking antibody and enfuvirtide. The immunoSEQ assay was version 4, run in survey mode. The assay was immunoSEQ multiplex PCR, and TCRdb's table has in-frame clones only and misses some. The table has more than 30,000 clones, approximately 86% seen once. Material: CD4+ T cells sorted from PBMCs after approximately 19-hour stimulation, obtained from a patient who received antiretroviral therapy. The receptor comes from an adult man with HIV who was CMV-seropositive.

This CDR3 is CAWMGGQGRNTEAFF. The CDR3 DNA is TGTGCCTGGATGGGGGGACAGGGGAGGAACACTGAAGCTTTCTTT. The rearrangement uses TRBV30 and TRBJ1-1, with 10 bases lining up with TRBD1. Losses at the gene ends were 4 bases for V and 1 base for J; bases not matched to a gene: 6. This CDR3 has 15 amino acids. CDR1 is GTSNPN and CDR2 is SVGIG in the germline V gene (reference sequence). Complete variable domain (other parts from reference TRBV30 and TRBJ1-1): SQTIHQWPATLVQPVGSPLSLECTVEGTSNPNLYWYRQAAGRGLQLLFYSVGIGQISSEVPQNLSASRPQDRQFILSSKKLLLSDSGFYLCAWMGGQGRNTEAFFGQGTRLTVV.